The present T cell receptor (beta chain) was sequenced within a study of blood T cell repertoires in COVID-19. Across the study: From the United States, Italy and Spain came samples of acute and convalescent COVID-19.

Clones were sequenced by immunoSEQ multiplex PCR, and TCRdb holds only the in-frame ones, with some missing. The table lists over 200,000 clones, 75% to 90% of them singletons. The V gene's germline CDR1 is MNHEY and CDR2 SMNVEV (reference sequence). V was cut by 0 bases and J by 4 bases, with 24 bases left in between. The CDR3 runs 19 residues. This chain joins TRBV27 and TRBJ1-2; D is undetermined. The receptor was derived from a middle-aged man who had recovered from COVID-19. The sample consisted of PBMCs or T cells enriched from blood (not recorded which). Written as DNA, the CDR3 is TGTGCCAGCAGTTTATCCGCCGGCGCAAGTACAAGCGCCTCCTATGGCTACACCTTC. Translating gives CASSLSAGASTSASYGYTF.